Presented here are 5 T cell receptor beta chains from one specimen sequenced in a study of blood T cells in healthy people across ages. Through a sample-barcoded 5' primer and a J-beta primer mix, a second PCR was run for roughly 6 to 12 cycles. TCRdb passed the 5' RACE reads through MiXCR, listing each CDR3 protein once. The repertoire has about 810,000 distinct CDR3 sequences, around 34% of them found once; the top ten carry 13%. The sequenced sample was blood. The receptors here all came from a man younger than 30 in good health.

The chain is built from TRBV7-2 and TRBJ1-5; TRBD1 might be the D (5 bases). Between the trimmed V and J ends, which lost 0 bases and 7 bases, there was a span of 13 bases. This CDR3 has 15 amino acids. Germline assignment: CDR1 SGHTA and CDR2 FQGNSA. The CDR3 sequence: CASSLAAGGRQPQHF. The CDR3, as DNA: TGTGCCAGCAGCTTAGCAGCCGGGGGACGGCAGCCCCAGCATTTT.

CDR3 protein: CASSRGQGAREKLFF. The CDR3 DNA follows: TGTGCCAGCAGTCGTGGACAGGGGGCGAGGGAAAAACTGTTTTTT. The rearrangement links TRBV7-9 to TRBJ1-4, with 11 bases lining up with TRBD1. The CDR3 contains 15 residues. Germline V gene data show CDR1 as SEHNR and CDR2 as FQNEAQ (reference sequence). After removal of 6 bases from V and 8 bases from J, the junction contained 8 bases not matched to a gene.

A note on this clonotype: This may arise from a read error, as a much more abundant clone is one base away. The chain employs TRBV20-1 and TRBJ2-1, with 9 bases identical to TRBD1. The J segment lost 10 bases and the V segment lost 4 bases, leaving 11 bases of the junction unmatched. The CDR3 totals 14 residues. Germline V gives CDR1 DFQATT, CDR2 SNEGSKA (reference sequence). The CDR3: CSATGTGSFYEQFF. In DNA, the CDR3 is TGCAGTGCTACCGGGACAGGGAGCTTCTACGAGCAGTTCTTC.

The rearrangement uses TRBV7-2 and TRBJ2-7; TRBD1 agrees at 7 bases. The CDR3 runs 13 residues. From germline, CDR1 is SGHTA and CDR2 FQGNSA. The junction had 7 bases not matched to a gene; V was cut back by 4 bases and J by 7 bases. The chain's CDR3 is CASSSDRVSEQYF. CDR3 sequence (DNA): TGTGCCAGCAGCTCCGACAGGGTGAGTGAGCAGTACTTC.

V gene TRBV5-5 combines with J gene TRBJ1-1; D gene unclear. The germline gives CDR1 SGHKS, CDR2 YYEKEE (reference sequence). The CDR3 loop spans 14 amino acids. V lost 4 bases to trimming and J lost 11 bases, with 21 bases between them. The CDR3 region has the DNA TGTGCCAGCAGCCCACAATACGACGGGGTTGGGGCTTTCTTT. Translating gives CASSPQYDGVGAFF.